These T cell receptor beta chains were read from a single sample in a study of OX40 agonist ivuxolimab in advanced cancers. TCRdb's table, derived via immunoSEQ multiplex PCR, lists solely in-frame clones and lacks some. The sample includes roughly 25,000 clones, roughly 70% of them seen just once. The sequenced sample was CD4+ or CD8+ T cells sorted from blood, obtained in a trial of the OX40 agonist ivuxolimab. The receptors here all came from an adult with an advanced solid tumor such as melanoma, head and neck, liver or kidney cancer. Each CDR3 is given with its conserved first and last residue. Each record gives: clone size, V gene, J gene, D gene, CDR3 protein, CDR3 DNA. D genes are given only for firm matches. Rows give clone size only sometimes, using once, few, many, or a class for an expanded clone.

clone_size: once; v_call: TRBV2; j_call: TRBJ2-7; d_call: TRBD1; cdr3_aa: CASSGQGMGEQYF; cdr3_nt: TGTGCCAGCTCTGGACAGGGAATGGGCGAGCAGTACTTC
clone_size: -; v_call: TRBV5-1; j_call: TRBJ2-1; d_call: -; cdr3_aa: CASGPNNEQFF; cdr3_nt: TGCGCCAGCGGCCCAAACAATGAGCAGTTCTTC
clone_size: -; v_call: TRBV2; j_call: TRBJ2-7; d_call: -; cdr3_aa: CASSETVVARKRSYEQYF; cdr3_nt: TGTGCCAGCAGTGAAACGGTGGTGGCGCGGAAACGATCCTACGAGCAGTACTTC
clone_size: -; v_call: TRBV7-2; j_call: TRBJ2-7; d_call: -; cdr3_aa: CASSLEGGRSGEQYF; cdr3_nt: TGTGCCAGCAGCTTAGAGGGCGGACGTTCGGGGGAGCAGTACTTC
clone_size: -; v_call: TRBV11-3; j_call: TRBJ2-5; d_call: -; cdr3_aa: CASSLRQAGSTETQYF; cdr3_nt: TGTGCCAGCAGCTTACGACAGGCAGGGTCAACGGAGACCCAGTACTTC
clone_size: -; v_call: TRBV12-5; j_call: TRBJ1-6; d_call: -; cdr3_aa: CASGWQGNSPLHF; cdr3_nt: TGTGCTAGTGGTTGGCAGGGTAATTCACCCCTCCACTTT
clone_size: -; v_call: TRBV10-3; j_call: TRBJ1-2; d_call: TRBD1; cdr3_aa: CAIRAGTGGFNYGYTF; cdr3_nt: TGTGCCATCAGGGCCGGGACAGGGGGTTTCAACTATGGCTACACCTTC
clone_size: -; v_call: TRBV27; j_call: TRBJ1-1; d_call: -; cdr3_aa: CASRSGGRGAEAFF; cdr3_nt: TGTGCCAGCAGAAGCGGGGGGCGCGGTGCTGAAGCTTTCTTT
clone_size: -; v_call: TRBV10-3; j_call: TRBJ2-3; d_call: -; cdr3_aa: CAISPLKDTDTQYF; cdr3_nt: TGTGCCATCAGTCCGCTCAAGGACACAGATACGCAGTATTTT
clone_size: few; v_call: TRBV6-4; j_call: TRBJ1-1; d_call: -; cdr3_aa: CASSPHGLSSEAFF; cdr3_nt: TGTGCCAGCAGTCCACACGGACTATCCTCTGAAGCTTTCTTT
clone_size: -; v_call: TRBV25-1; j_call: TRBJ2-7; d_call: -; cdr3_aa: CASIGGSEPYEQYF; cdr3_nt: TGTGCCAGCATAGGAGGTTCAGAGCCCTACGAGCAGTACTTC
clone_size: -; v_call: TRBV9; j_call: TRBJ1-2; d_call: TRBD1; cdr3_aa: CASSVGGQTFNYGYTF; cdr3_nt: TGTGCCAGCAGCGTAGGGGGACAGACCTTTAACTATGGCTACACCTTC
clone_size: -; v_call: TRBV19; j_call: TRBJ1-3; d_call: -; cdr3_aa: CASQGGRGNTIYF; cdr3_nt: TGTGCCAGCCAGGGAGGGCGAGGAAACACCATATATTTT
clone_size: -; v_call: TRBV14; j_call: TRBJ2-7; d_call: TRBD1; cdr3_aa: CASSQGQAYSYEQYF; cdr3_nt: TGTGCCAGCAGCCAGGGACAGGCTTACTCCTACGAGCAGTACTTC
clone_size: -; v_call: TRBV2; j_call: TRBJ2-5; d_call: -; cdr3_aa: CASRRDFQETQYF; cdr3_nt: TGTGCCAGCAGGCGGGACTTCCAAGAGACCCAGTACTTC
clone_size: -; v_call: TRBV9; j_call: TRBJ2-1; d_call: -; cdr3_aa: CASSPERGVDEQFF; cdr3_nt: TGTGCCAGCAGCCCCGAGAGAGGGGTAGATGAGCAGTTCTTC
clone_size: -; v_call: TRBV19; j_call: TRBJ1-6; d_call: TRBD1; cdr3_aa: CATRTGNSPLHF; cdr3_nt: TGTGCCACAAGGACAGGGAATTCACCCCTCCACTTT
clone_size: -; v_call: TRBV5-1; j_call: TRBJ2-7; d_call: TRBD1; cdr3_aa: CASSLEQGFYEQYF; cdr3_nt: TGCGCCAGCAGCTTGGAACAGGGGTTTTACGAGCAGTACTTC
clone_size: -; v_call: TRBV5-5; j_call: TRBJ1-1; d_call: -; cdr3_aa: CASMRELMNTEAFF; cdr3_nt: TGTGCCAGCATGCGGGAACTTATGAACACTGAAGCTTTCTTT
clone_size: -; v_call: TRBV6-6; j_call: TRBJ1-1; d_call: -; cdr3_aa: CASSLIGNTEAFF; cdr3_nt: TGTGCCAGCAGTTTGATCGGGAACACTGAAGCTTTCTTT
clone_size: -; v_call: TRBV9; j_call: TRBJ2-1; d_call: TRBD2; cdr3_aa: CASSVGLAENNEQFF; cdr3_nt: TGTGCCAGCAGCGTCGGACTAGCGGAGAACAATGAGCAGTTCTTC
clone_size: -; v_call: TRBV5-1; j_call: TRBJ2-2; d_call: -; cdr3_aa: CASPTDWGAAGELFF; cdr3_nt: TGCGCCAGCCCCACTGATTGGGGGGCCGCCGGGGAGCTGTTTTTT
clone_size: once; v_call: TRBV5-6; j_call: TRBJ1-1; d_call: -; cdr3_aa: CASSPTGLNTEAFF; cdr3_nt: TGTGCCAGCAGCCCCACAGGATTGAACACTGAAGCTTTCTTT
clone_size: -; v_call: TRBV6-5; j_call: TRBJ2-2; d_call: -; cdr3_aa: CASSYAGSTGELFF; cdr3_nt: TGTGCCAGCAGTTACGCAGGGAGCACCGGGGAGCTGTTTTTT
clone_size: -; v_call: TRBV2; j_call: TRBJ2-5; d_call: TRBD2; cdr3_aa: CARRGRDEETQYF; cdr3_nt: TGTGCCCGCCGGGGGAGGGACGAGGAGACCCAGTACTTC
clone_size: -; v_call: TRBV5-1; j_call: TRBJ2-3; d_call: -; cdr3_aa: CASSLGSSTDTQYF; cdr3_nt: TGCGCCAGCAGCTTAGGTTCTAGCACAGATACGCAGTATTTT
clone_size: -; v_call: TRBV19; j_call: TRBJ1-6; d_call: -; cdr3_aa: CASSAQQSLNSPLHF; cdr3_nt: TGTGCCAGTAGTGCCCAACAGAGCCTTAATTCACCCCTCCACTTT
clone_size: -; v_call: TRBV6-1; j_call: TRBJ1-1; d_call: -; cdr3_aa: CASRGQGEGEAFF; cdr3_nt: TGTGCCAGCAGAGGCCAGGGTGAGGGTGAAGCTTTCTTT
clone_size: -; v_call: TRBV11-3; j_call: TRBJ2-1; d_call: -; cdr3_aa: CASSLEGQSSYNEQFF; cdr3_nt: TGTGCCAGCAGCTTAGAGGGGCAGAGCTCCTACAATGAGCAGTTCTTC
clone_size: -; v_call: TRBV20-1; j_call: TRBJ2-1; d_call: -; cdr3_aa: CSAYRVNEQFF; cdr3_nt: TGCAGTGCTTACAGGGTTAATGAGCAGTTCTTC
clone_size: few; v_call: TRBV6-4; j_call: TRBJ2-2; d_call: -; cdr3_aa: CASSVGQGGTGELFF; cdr3_nt: TGTGCCAGCAGTGTGGGGCAGGGAGGCACCGGGGAGCTGTTTTTT
clone_size: -; v_call: TRBV14; j_call: TRBJ2-7; d_call: TRBD1; cdr3_aa: CASSRQGADSYEQYF; cdr3_nt: TGTGCCAGCAGCAGGCAGGGGGCTGACTCCTACGAGCAGTACTTC
clone_size: -; v_call: TRBV7-2; j_call: TRBJ1-4; d_call: TRBD1; cdr3_aa: CASSLKSRGQGRGKLFF; cdr3_nt: TGTGCCAGCAGCTTAAAAAGTCGAGGACAGGGGAGGGGAAAACTGTTTTTT
clone_size: medium-sized; v_call: TRBV4-3; j_call: TRBJ1-5; d_call: -; cdr3_aa: CASSQERQGRRPQHF; cdr3_nt: TGCGCCAGCAGCCAAGAAAGGCAGGGCAGGCGGCCCCAGCATTTT
clone_size: -; v_call: TRBV29-1; j_call: TRBJ2-3; d_call: -; cdr3_aa: CSRGLSTDTQYF; cdr3_nt: TGCAGCCGTGGGCTTAGCACAGATACGCAGTATTTT
clone_size: -; v_call: TRBV9; j_call: TRBJ1-4; d_call: -; cdr3_aa: CASSGGRTPTEKLFF; cdr3_nt: TGTGCCAGCAGCGGGGGGAGGACACCGACTGAAAAACTGTTTTTT
clone_size: -; v_call: TRBV6-6; j_call: TRBJ2-1; d_call: TRBD2; cdr3_aa: CASSKRGGNEQFF; cdr3_nt: TGTGCCAGCAGTAAGCGGGGGGGAAATGAGCAGTTCTTC
clone_size: -; v_call: TRBV4-2; j_call: TRBJ2-1; d_call: -; cdr3_aa: CASSQGPRESYNEQFF; cdr3_nt: TGTGCCAGCAGCCAAGGCCCCCGGGAGTCCTACAATGAGCAGTTCTTC
clone_size: -; v_call: TRBV2; j_call: TRBJ2-7; d_call: -; cdr3_aa: CASSDQGYEQYF; cdr3_nt: TGTGCCAGCAGTGACCAAGGCTACGAGCAGTACTTC
clone_size: -; v_call: TRBV13; j_call: TRBJ1-2; d_call: -; cdr3_aa: CASILHRGAGYGYTF; cdr3_nt: TGTGCCAGCATCCTACACCGGGGGGCGGGCTATGGCTACACCTTC
clone_size: -; v_call: TRBV18; j_call: TRBJ2-2; d_call: -; cdr3_aa: CASSPPFPGRNTGELFF; cdr3_nt: TGTGCCAGCTCACCACCGTTCCCCGGGAGGAACACCGGGGAGCTGTTTTTT
clone_size: -; v_call: TRBV10-3; j_call: TRBJ2-7; d_call: -; cdr3_aa: CAVLSDRSYEQYF; cdr3_nt: TGTGCCGTGCTATCTGATAGATCCTACGAGCAGTACTTC
clone_size: -; v_call: TRBV6-5; j_call: TRBJ1-6; d_call: TRBD1; cdr3_aa: CASSQQGAPLHF; cdr3_nt: TGTGCCAGCAGTCAACAGGGGGCACCCCTCCACTTT
clone_size: -; v_call: TRBV30; j_call: TRBJ1-1; d_call: -; cdr3_aa: CAWSVQRGGNTEAFF; cdr3_nt: TGTGCCTGGAGTGTACAAAGGGGGGGGAACACTGAAGCTTTCTTT
clone_size: -; v_call: TRBV2; j_call: TRBJ1-1; d_call: -; cdr3_aa: CASSLRGDLRAFF; cdr3_nt: TGTGCCAGCAGCCTCCGAGGGGACCTAAGAGCTTTCTTT
clone_size: -; v_call: TRBV10-1; j_call: TRBJ2-3; d_call: TRBD2; cdr3_aa: CASSDGSGGTDTQYF; cdr3_nt: TGCGCCAGCAGTGACGGGAGCGGGGGCACAGATACGCAGTATTTT
clone_size: medium-sized; v_call: TRBV7-3; j_call: TRBJ1-1; d_call: -; cdr3_aa: CASSLLPNTEAFF; cdr3_nt: TGTGCCAGCAGCTTACTTCCGAACACTGAAGCTTTCTTT
clone_size: few; v_call: TRBV12-5; j_call: TRBJ2-2; d_call: -; cdr3_aa: CASGFKAENTGELFF; cdr3_nt: TGTGCTAGTGGTTTTAAGGCAGAGAACACCGGGGAGCTGTTTTTT
clone_size: -; v_call: TRBV6-5; j_call: TRBJ2-2; d_call: -; cdr3_aa: CASSYTSEGHTGELFF; cdr3_nt: TGTGCCAGCAGTTACACTTCCGAGGGCCACACCGGGGAGCTGTTTTTT
clone_size: -; v_call: TRBV6-5; j_call: TRBJ1-1; d_call: -; cdr3_aa: CASSTSLGNTEAFF; cdr3_nt: TGTGCCAGCAGCACTAGTTTGGGGAACACTGAAGCTTTCTTT
clone_size: -; v_call: TRBV4-3; j_call: TRBJ2-1; d_call: -; cdr3_aa: CASSQTRGLEQFF; cdr3_nt: TGCGCCAGCAGCCAAACTAGGGGCCTTGAGCAGTTCTTC
clone_size: -; v_call: TRBV21-1; j_call: TRBJ1-2; d_call: -; cdr3_aa: CASSRDLGGNYGYTF; cdr3_nt: TGTGCCAGCAGCCGGGACTTGGGGGGGAACTATGGCTACACCTTC
clone_size: medium-sized; v_call: TRBV9; j_call: TRBJ2-5; d_call: -; cdr3_aa: CASSVARQETQYF; cdr3_nt: TGTGCCAGCAGCGTAGCCAGGCAAGAGACCCAGTACTTC
clone_size: -; v_call: TRBV7-8; j_call: TRBJ2-1; d_call: -; cdr3_aa: CASSLQPGTYNEQFF; cdr3_nt: TGTGCCAGCAGCCTTCAACCCGGGACGTACAATGAGCAGTTCTTC